The source of this TCR beta chain is a study of blood T cell repertoires in COVID-19. As for the study in general: Acute-phase and convalescent COVID-19 samples originated in the United States, Italy and Spain. The cDNA or gDNA used as material had been derived from T cells, B-cell-depleted T cells, or PBMCs.

Per the study methods: Estimated nucleated cell counts came from reference gene primer amplification. Sequenced by immunoSEQ multiplex PCR; TCRdb stores in-frame clones only, minus some. D and trimming come from the DNA, and the V and J calls and clone size come from that table. This table has about 220,000 clones, around four fifths appearing once. Enrolment of Seattle patients took place during active infection, and they were followed longitudinally. Trimming at V came to 2 bases and at J to 3 bases, leaving 8 bases not matched to a gene. This CDR3 spans 16 amino acids. CDR1 and CDR2 (germline): LGHDT, YNNKEL (reference sequence).

This chain joins TRBV3-1 (or the pseudogene TRBV3-2) and TRBJ1-1; TRBD1 aligns across 8 bases. The source material was peripheral blood. This sequence originates from an elderly woman with COVID-19, enrolled during active disease. CDR3 in amino acids: CASSQPSQGAHTEAFF. The DNA of the CDR3 is TGTGCCAGCAGCCAACCTTCGCAGGGGGCACACACTGAAGCTTTCTTT.